Listed here are 29 T cell receptor beta chains from one sample, sequenced in a study of cytomegalovirus exposure and HLA in healthy donors. This PCR relied on a set of 60 Vbeta primers and 13 Jbeta primers. Method: immunoSEQ multiplex PCR; TCRdb's copy keeps in-frame clones and lacks some. The sample includes some 150,000 clones, 80% seen only once; the top ten take more than 9.5%. The sequenced sample was PBMCs. The receptors here all came from a man younger than 35 in good health and CMV-seropositive.

The V and J genes are TRBV4-3 and TRBJ2-3; 11 nucleotides align to TRBD2. The CDR3 sequence is 16 residues long. Germline CDR1 LGHNA, CDR2 YSLEER. After removal of 5 bases from V and 3 bases from J, the junction contained 7 bases not matched to a gene. CDR3 nucleotides: TGCGCCAGCAGCTTAACCCGACTAGCGGGGACAGATACGCAGTATTTT. Translation: CASSLTRLAGTDTQYF.

V gene TRBV11-2 combines with J gene TRBJ2-5; tentatively, D is TRBD1 (7 bases). V lost 3 bases and J 5 bases, leaving 10 bases between the germline ends. The CDR3 spans 13 residues. CDR1 and CDR2 (germline): SGHAT, FQNNGV. DNA of the CDR3: TGTGCCAGCAGCTTCCAGGGGGGCGAGACCCAGTACTTC. Its translation: CASSFQGGETQYF.

The chain uses TRBV27 and TRBJ2-7; 7 bases line up with TRBD1. The ends lost 8 bases at V and 3 bases at J; junction bases unmatched: 7. Looked up from germline, CDR1 is MNHEY and CDR2 is SMNVEV (reference sequence). This CDR3 is 13 amino acids long. The CDR3 DNA reads TGTGCCAGCGTTGGGACAGCGAACTACGAGCAGTACTTC. As protein: CASVGTANYEQYF.

V gene TRBV27 combines with J gene TRBJ1-4, with TRBD1 as a possible D gene (6 bases). Germline assignment: CDR1 MNHEY and CDR2 SMNVEV (reference sequence). CDR3 length: 15 amino acids. V was shortened by 5 bases and J by 11 bases, with 21 bases between the two germline ends. CDR3 nucleotide sequence: TGTGCCAGCAGTCCCCTGGGGGACATCGGGGGGAAACTGTTTTTT. Translation: CASSPLGDIGGKLFF.

This clone was seen more than once but under ten times. The gene calls are TRBV2 and TRBJ1-1, with unresolved D. V dropped 8 bases and J dropped 2 bases, with 12 bases sitting between them. CDR1 is SNHLY and CDR2 is FYNNEI in the germline V gene. The CDR3 length is 13 residues. The CDR3 spells CASRRRENTEAFF. The CDR3 coding sequence is TGTGCCAGCCGTCGGAGAGAAAACACTGAAGCTTTCTTT.

V gene TRBV9 combines with J gene TRBJ2-7; 11 positions match TRBD1. The ends lost 3 bases at V and 7 bases at J; junction bases unmatched: 3. This CDR3 is built from 13 residues. Germline V CDR1 and CDR2: SGDLS, YYNGEE. CDR3 amino acids: CASSERDRGEQYF. In DNA form, the CDR3 reads TGTGCCAGCAGCGAGCGGGACAGGGGGGAGCAGTACTTC.

V gene TRBV7-2 combines with J gene TRBJ2-2; D is ambiguous. Trimming took 1 base from V and 6 from J, leaving 9 bases between them. The CDR3 consists of 14 residues. Germline assignment: CDR1 SGHTA and CDR2 FQGNSA. The CDR3 DNA sequence: TGTGCCAGCAGCTTAGTGATTGGCTCCGGGGAGCTGTTTTTT. Its protein is CASSLVIGSGELFF.

CDR3 residues: CASSFRLADTDTQYF. CDR3 in DNA: TGTGCCAGCAGTTTCCGTCTAGCGGACACAGATACGCAGTATTTT. The chain combines TRBV6-6 with TRBJ2-3; 7 nucleotides agree with TRBD2. J gave up 2 bases and V 4 bases, and 6 bases lay outside the gene matches. The CDR3 loop spans 15 amino acids. Germline lookup yields CDR1 MNHNY and CDR2 SVGAGI (reference sequence).

The chain has TRBV11-2 and TRBJ2-3, with 8 positions matching TRBD2. The CDR3 extends over 13 amino acids. Per the germline V gene, CDR1 is SGHAT and CDR2 is FQNNGV. J was trimmed by 8 bases and V by 5 bases; bases with no gene match: 6. This chain's CDR3 is CASSLQTSATQYF. In nucleotides, the CDR3 is TGTGCCAGCAGCCTACAGACTAGCGCTACGCAGTATTTT.

The rearrangement links TRBV7-9 to TRBJ2-1, with TRBD1 as a possible D gene (6 bases). V dropped 0 bases and J dropped 7 bases, with 7 bases sitting between them. Per the germline V gene, CDR1 is SEHNR and CDR2 is FQNEAQ (reference sequence). The CDR3 has 13 residues. CDR3 nucleotides: TGTGCCAGCAGCTTAGCCGGACAGAATGAGCAGTTCTTC. Translation gives CASSLAGQNEQFF.

The chain is built from TRBV6-5 and TRBJ1-1; 8 bases map to TRBD1. V trimming: 8 bases; J trimming: 1 base; junction bases outside the gene matches: 6. The germline gives CDR1 MNHEY, CDR2 SVGAGI. The CDR3 runs 14 residues. The CDR3 DNA reads TGTGCCAGCCTTTCAGGGGGCGAGAACACTGAAGCTTTCTTT. It codes for CASLSGGENTEAFF.

The chain joins TRBV6-6 to TRBJ2-7; D not resolved. In germline, CDR1 is MNHNY, CDR2 SVGAGI (reference sequence). Trimming took 0 bases from V and 7 from J, leaving 13 bases between them. The CDR3 runs 14 residues. The chain's CDR3 is CASSYSMRSGEQYF. The CDR3 nucleotides read TGTGCCAGCAGTTACTCGATGAGGTCTGGGGAGCAGTACTTC.

This chain connects TRBV11-1 to TRBJ1-2, with 10 bases aligning to TRBD1. Germline V gene lookup returns CDR1 SGHAT and CDR2 FQDESV (reference sequence). The junction had 8 bases not matched to a gene; V was cut back by 2 bases and J by 8 bases. The CDR3 contains 15 residues. The CDR3 DNA is TGTGCCAGCAGCTTACAAACCGGGACAGGGGCCGGCTACACCTTC. As protein: CASSLQTGTGAGYTF.

The chain couples TRBV10-3 to TRBJ1-6; 7 nucleotides align to TRBD1. CDR1 is ENHRY and CDR2 is SYGVKD in the germline V gene. J gave up 8 bases and V 8 bases, and 3 bases lay outside the gene matches. This CDR3 spans 12 amino acids. The CDR3 sequence: CAIRQGDSPLHF. CDR3 bases: TGTGCCATCCGCCAGGGGGATTCACCCCTCCACTTT.

The chain carries TRBV7-9 and TRBJ2-7; weak D call: TRBD1 (5 bases). CDR1 SEHNR and CDR2 FQNEAQ come from the germline V gene (reference sequence). Trimming took 1 base from V and 6 from J, leaving 10 bases between them. This CDR3 comprises 13 residues. The CDR3 spells CASSLEWGVEQYF. The DNA for the CDR3 is TGTGCCAGCAGCTTAGAGTGGGGCGTCGAGCAGTACTTC. Filled out from reference TRBV7-9 and TRBJ2-7, the complete variable domain reads DTGVSQNPRHKITKRGQNVTFRCDPISEHNRLYWYRQTLGQGPEFLTYFQNEAQLEKSRLLSDRFSAERPKGSFSTLEIQRTEQGDSAMYLCASSLEWGVEQYFGPGTRLTVT.

The chain couples TRBV10-3 to TRBJ2-1; D may be TRBD2 (5 bases). Germline assignment: CDR1 ENHRY and CDR2 SYGVKD. CDR3 size: 13 residues. The ends were cut back, 2 bases at V and 10 bases at J, with 12 bases in the middle. The CDR3 region is CAISEGYTGEQFF. Written as DNA, the CDR3 is TGTGCCATCAGTGAGGGCTACACGGGGGAGCAGTTCTTC.

The rearrangement joins TRBV5-1 to TRBJ1-4; maybe TRBD1 (6 bases). The CDR3 is 15 residues long. CDR1 and CDR2 (germline): SGHRS, YFSETQ. Trimming took off 3 bases at V and 0 bases at J, with 9 bases between the two ends. The DNA of the CDR3 is TGCGCCAGCAGCTCCGAGGGGGCAACTAATGAAAAACTGTTTTTT. Its translation: CASSSEGATNEKLFF.

V usage is TRBV6-1 and J usage is TRBJ2-3; weak D call: TRBD2 (6 bases). Germline V lookup: CDR1 MNHNS, CDR2 SASEGT. There are 15 residues in the CDR3. Trimming took 1 base from V and 4 from J, leaving 12 bases between them. Here the CDR3 DNA reads TGTGCCAGCAGTGAAGGTCCCGGGGAGGCAGATACGCAGTATTTT. This codes for CASSEGPGEADTQYF.

The rearrangement uses TRBV6-6 and TRBJ2-2; TRBD2 matches at 11 bases. The CDR3 covers 15 residues. V lost 5 bases, J lost 8 bases, and 7 bases stayed unmatched. Looked up from germline, CDR1 is MNHNY and CDR2 is SVGAGI (reference sequence). CDR3 sequence reads: CASSTTSGRVGELFF. DNA for the CDR3: TGTGCCAGCAGTACAACTAGCGGGAGAGTGGGGGAGCTGTTTTTT.

As concerns this clone: At one end, the junction sequence differs from germline, possibly due to a read error. The V and J genes are TRBV27 and TRBJ1-5; TRBD1 matches at 7 bases. Per the germline V gene, CDR1 is MNHEY and CDR2 is SMNVEV (reference sequence). This CDR3 comprises 14 residues. CDR3 sequence reads: CASSSQGWGQSQHF. For the CDR3, the DNA is TGTGCCAGCAGTTCACAGGGGTGGGGTCAGTCCCAGCATTTT.

V usage is TRBV9 and J usage is TRBJ2-1, with TRBD2 identical over 11 bases. Germline trimming cut 3 bases from V and 9 bases from J; bases unmatched to any gene: 8. The germline CDR1 and CDR2 sequences are SGDLS and YYNGEE. CDR3 length equals 15 residues. CDR3 sequence reads: CASSAHSGGESEQFF. The CDR3 bases are TGTGCCAGCAGCGCCCATAGCGGGGGGGAAAGTGAGCAGTTCTTC.

The chain is built from TRBV4-3 and TRBJ2-2; no reliable D call. Germline CDR1 is LGHNA and CDR2 is YSLEER. Trimming cost V 4 bases and J 5 bases, with 11 bases left between them. The CDR3 length is 14 residues. As DNA, the CDR3 is TGCGCCAGCAGCCCCAGGTTCCAGACCGGGGAGCTGTTTTTT. Protein product: CASSPRFQTGELFF.

The chain recombines TRBV5-4 with TRBJ2-1; TRBD1 matches 8 bases. The CDR3 extends over 16 amino acids. The V and J ends lost 4 bases and 1 base, in that order; junction bases with no gene match: 7. In germline, CDR1 is SGHNT, CDR2 YYREEE (reference sequence). The CDR3 DNA follows: TGTGCCAGCAGCGCTAAAACAGGGGGTTCCTACAATGAGCAGTTCTTC. It specifies CASSAKTGGSYNEQFF.

The rearrangement joins TRBV11-2 to TRBJ1-1, with TRBD1 identical over 10 bases. V lost 3 bases, J lost 3 bases, and 1 base stayed unmatched. Germline CDR1 is SGHAT and CDR2 is FQNNGV. The CDR3 extends over 14 amino acids. The CDR3 region has the DNA TGTGCCAGCAGCTTCGGACAGGGGGACACTGAAGCTTTCTTT. It yields the protein CASSFGQGDTEAFF.

This clone occurred a few times. The J gene is TRBJ2-3, the V gene TRBV7-2, with 13 bases matching TRBD2. Germline V gene lookup returns CDR1 SGHTA and CDR2 FQGNSA. Trimming at V came to 0 bases and at J to 14 bases, leaving 2 bases not matched to a gene. CDR3 length equals 13 residues. CDR3 loop: CASSLAGLAGSYF. The CDR3 DNA follows: TGTGCCAGCAGCTTAGCGGGACTAGCGGGGTCGTATTTT.

The chain joins TRBV29-1 to TRBJ2-3, with a weak D call TRBD2 (5 bases). This CDR3 contains 16 residues. V was shortened by 3 bases and J by 0 bases, with 16 bases between the two germline ends. Germline loops: CDR1 SQVTM, CDR2 ANQGSEA. Written as DNA, the CDR3 is TGCAGCGTTGATGGGTTGAGGGTTGGGAGCACAGATACGCAGTATTTT. As protein: CSVDGLRVGSTDTQYF.

This clone was counted only a few times. The chain uses TRBV7-9 and TRBJ1-1, with 7 bases identical to TRBD1. The V gene end was trimmed by 1 base and the J gene end by 8 bases; junction bases not matched to a gene: 4. Germline V gene lookup returns CDR1 SEHNR and CDR2 FQNEAQ (reference sequence). The CDR3 has 13 residues. CDR3 nucleotide sequence: TGTGCCAGCAGCTTAGAAGGGGGCGTCGAAGCTTTCTTT. It yields the protein CASSLEGGVEAFF. The entire variable domain, with the rest obtained from reference TRBV7-9 and TRBJ1-1, is as follows: DTGVSQNPRHKITKRGQNVTFRCDPISEHNRLYWYRQTLGQGPEFLTYFQNEAQLEKSRLLSDRFSAERPKGSFSTLEIQRTEQGDSAMYLCASSLEGGVEAFFGQGTRLTVV.

The chain couples TRBV9 to TRBJ2-5, with D uncertain. Trimming left V 0 bases short and J 5 bases short, with 5 bases between. CDR3 length equals 12 residues. Per germline, CDR1 SGDLS and CDR2 YYNGEE. The CDR3 DNA reads as TGTGCCAGCAGCGTAGATGGCGAGACCCAGTACTTC. Amino acids: CASSVDGETQYF.

This clone appeared a single time. The chain is built from TRBV7-7 and TRBJ2-2, with 13 bases aligning to TRBD2. J was trimmed by 8 bases and V by 5 bases; bases with no gene match: 14. The CDR3 has 18 residues. Germline V gives CDR1 SSHAT, CDR2 FNYEAQ (reference sequence). For the CDR3, the DNA is TGTGCCAGCAGCCCCAACCCAAGGACTAGCGGGAGTAAGGGGGAGCTGTTTTTT. Protein product: CASSPNPRTSGSKGELFF.